This T cell receptor (beta chain) originates from a study of blood T cells in healthy people across ages. Study-level results: Possibly, changes in expanded clonotypes were confounded because donor CMV status was unknown. Per million T cells, the diversity of TCR beta decreased roughly linearly as age advanced.

The CDR3 contains 11 residues. Trimming cost V 6 bases and J 11 bases; bases outside gene matches: 2. Germline-derived CDR1 and CDR2 are MDHEN and SYDVKM. Sample-barcoded 5' priming and a J-beta primer mix drove a second PCR of roughly 7 to 11 cycles. TCRdb processed the 5' RACE reads anew with MiXCR; each CDR3 protein has one entry. Of 1 million or so distinct CDR3 sequences listed, 35% to 50% are singletons. Regarding this clonotype: What it binds is not known.

The receptor was derived from an older woman in good health. The sample taken for sequencing was blood. This sequence joins TRBV28 and TRBJ2-5; TRBD2 matches at 11 bases. The CDR3: CASRSSGRQYF. The CDR3, as DNA: TGTGCCAGCAGGTCTAGCGGGAGGCAGTACTTC.